These T cell receptor beta chains were read from a single sample in a study of shared clonotypes between healthy human individuals. Sequencing used immunoSEQ multiplex PCR; TCRdb keeps in-frame clones, though not all of them. Here the sample spans around 2,000,000 clones, approximately 94% being singletons. Sequenced material: naive CD8+ T cells sorted from blood. The origin of the receptors is a man aged 18-30 years in good health. CDR3s leave out the opening cysteine and the closing phenylalanine or tryptophan.

TRBV7-6	TRBJ2-7	ASSGGTSGYYEQY
TRBV15	TRBJ1-1	ATSSMGESTEAF
TRBV30	TRBJ1-5	AWSVHRGNQPQH
TRBV5-1	TRBJ2-5	ASSFLAGVPETQY
TRBV4-3	TRBJ2-7	ASSPQGGTASKSSYEQY
TRBV6-1	TRBJ2-7	ASSEPSRGYEQY
TRBV2	TRBJ2-7	ASTGLVGTSYEQY
TRBV4-1	TRBJ2-1	ASSQIEGAVNPYNEQF
TRBV5-6	.	ASSLDRGHEQY
TRBV5-1	TRBJ2-7	ASSLVGEDEQY
TRBV10-2	TRBJ1-5	ASSELQGSGQPQH
TRBV7-9	TRBJ1-2	ASSPSSDGGLGYT
TRBV27	TRBJ2-7	ASSLGGVGLGSYEQY
TRBV7-9	TRBJ2-5	ASSLKDSDLQETQY
TRBV7-9	TRBJ1-1	ASSQIQGTEAF
TRBV7-9	TRBJ1-2	ASSLTEGDYGYT
TRBV10-3	TRBJ2-7	AISVFGTSGSYEQY
TRBV7-7	TRBJ2-1	ASSLNYQYEQF
TRBV4-2	TRBJ2-1	ASSQVSRDRDNEQF
TRBV13	TRBJ2-7	ASSSEGDEQY
TRBV6-5	TRBJ2-2	ASSYGGGTGELF
TRBV13	TRBJ2-7	ASSLWDRADEQY
TRBV6-1	TRBJ2-7	ASSDVQGLSAYEQY
TRBV4-1	TRBJ1-5	ASSQREISNQPQH
TRBV4-1	TRBJ1-1	ASSHTTGWTEAF
TRBV4-3	TRBJ2-7	ASSQEGSVNYEQY
TRBV10-1	TRBJ2-1	ASSEGRRGGFWDEQF
TRBV19	TRBJ1-6	ASSMATYNSPLH
TRBV10-1	TRBJ1-2	ASSESVGYGYT
TRBV27	TRBJ2-5	ASTDRGMETQY
TRBV6-5	TRBJ2-7	ASTLDSGGYYEQY
TRBV30	TRBJ1-1	AWNALDTNTEAF
TRBV7-9	TRBJ2-7	ASSLVAGVSEQY
TRBV4-2	TRBJ2-1	ASSQELAASVYDEQF
TRBV7-8	TRBJ2-5	ASSLVRGETQY
TRBV6-1	TRBJ2-1	ATSGAGF
TRBV5-1	TRBJ1-1	ASSSTGGHTEAF